This T cell receptor (beta chain) derives from a study of blood T cell repertoires in COVID-19 (dated by TCRdb to the early 2020s). Background for the entire study: The collaborator samples originated in the United States, Italy and Spain and spanned the acute and convalescent phases of COVID-19. The prospective study material was composed of cDNA or gDNA derived from T cells, B-cell-depleted T cells, or PBMCs. Deeply sampled blood TCRbeta repertoires from subjects exposed to, actively infected with, or recovered from COVID-19 were included in the dataset. The repertoires were released in a freely available public database intended as a resource for research on the immune response to SARS-CoV-2. Samples came from the ongoing ImmuneRACE study (first 160 participants) plus 1,254 subjects from 6 global collaborators. The sample metadata nearly always contained a de-identified subject ID, COVID-19 status, age in years and sex. Where available, HLA class I and class II types were obtained from metadata supplied by the sample provider rather than from assay-based typing.

General conclusions and limits of the study: The quantity of clinical and demographic metadata differed by source and by participant and was supplied without curation.

In the germline V gene, CDR1 corresponds to SGHNT and CDR2 to YENEEA. Measured from the cysteine to the phenylalanine, the CDR3 is 17 residues long. The only DNA kept is the CDR3, 51 bases in frame from the first base. Relative to germline, V is 1 base shorter and J is 5 bases shorter, with 21 bases between their ends. A note on this clone: The antigen it recognizes is unknown. One base away there is no much larger clone; base qualities are not given.

TCRbeta CDR3 regions were amplified from genomic DNA using the immunoSEQ Assay, a bias-controlled multiplex PCR. Processing in the source paper ran as follows. The number of nucleated cells in each sample was estimated by amplification of reference gene primers within the assay. Sequence reads were collapsed and filtered to measure the absolute abundance of every unique TCRbeta CDR3 rearrangement. For each sample, productive Simpson clonality was calculated as the square root of Simpson's diversity index over productive rearrangements. This is the immuneACCESS table as TCRdb keeps it, with only in-frame sequences that have V and J called. A part of the clones is gone; compared with another copy, unresolved V genes explain less than half, and the rest is unexplained. V, J and clone size were drawn from that table, and D and trimming were deduced from the DNA. The sample records more than 95,000 clones, around 80% of which are singletons. The top ten clonotypes cover 7.5% of the sample.

The collaborating institutions used their own protocols to collect whole blood in K2EDTA tubes. For TCRbeta analysis, collaborator samples were shipped as frozen whole blood, as isolated PBMCs, or as DNA extracted from either sample type. Here the chain combines TRBV11-3 and TRBJ2-7, with TRBD1 as a weak D call on 6 bases. The source of this sequence is a man aged 70 or older with active or convalescent COVID-19. The sequenced sample was peripheral blood. CDR3 sequence: CASSLVFSTGGTHEQYF. DNA sequence: TGTGCCAGCAGCTTAGTTTTCTCGACAGGCGGAACCCACGAGCAGTACTTC.